Listed here are 25 T cell receptor beta chains from one sample, sequenced in a study of T cells in Graves' hyperthyroidism and ophthalmopathy. RNA transcripts provided the source from which TCR beta CDR3 regions were amplified. The HTBI primer set was used in a first-round RT-PCR of the TCR CDR3. Using its own MiXCR run on the multiplex PCR reads, TCRdb lists one record per CDR3 protein. The sample holds roughly 700,000 distinct CDR3 sequences, around 15% seen once. The sequenced material came from blood. The source is a man in his forties or fifties with Graves' hyperthyroidism.

The chain recombines TRBV28 with TRBJ1-5, with 8 positions matching TRBD1. The CDR3 runs to 19 residues. The junction had 17 bases not matched to a gene; V was cut back by 6 bases and J by 1 base. Germline assignment: CDR1 MDHEN and CDR2 SYDVKM. CDR3 residues: CASSDRGFVESGSNQPQHF. CDR3 nucleotides: TGTGCCAGCAGCGACAGGGGTTTCGTTGAAAGTGGGAGCAATCAGCCCCAGCATTTT.

This clonotype was picked up many times. This chain connects TRBV6-2 or TRBV6-3 to TRBJ2-1; D is possibly TRBD1 (6 bases). V was pared by 2 bases and J by 9 bases, with 17 bases between. The germline gives CDR1 MNHEY, CDR2 SVGEGT. The CDR3 is 15 residues long. DNA for the CDR3: TGTGCCAGCAGTTACGGCGAAGGGCAGGGGCTTGAGCAGTTCTTC. This gives the protein CASSYGEGQGLEQFF.

This clonotype was recorded a few times. A clone one base away is much larger, so this may be a read error. The DNA for the CDR3 is TGTGCCAGCAGTGCCGGGGTGGATGAGCAGTTCTTC. Protein product: CASSAGVDEQFF. The chain couples TRBV2 to TRBJ2-1, with D maybe TRBD2 (5 bases). The germline V gene has CDR1 SNHLY and CDR2 FYNNEI. The CDR3 is made up of 12 amino acids. The ends were cut back, 4 bases at V and 8 bases at J, with 9 bases in the middle.

The sample holds a few counts of this clonotype. This chain joins TRBV10-3 and TRBJ2-2, with D uncertain. CDR3 size: 16 residues. The germline V and J ends were trimmed by 3 bases and 1 base, with 12 bases remaining between them. CDR1 ENHRY and CDR2 SYGVKD come from the germline V gene. CDR3 DNA sequence: TGTGCCATCAGTGAAAGCTATACCTTGAACACCGGGGAGCTGTTTTTT. This codes for CAISESYTLNTGELFF.

This clonotype was recorded a few times. V gene TRBV6-6 combines with J gene TRBJ1-3, with 9 positions matching TRBD1. J lost 1 base, V lost 2 bases, and 3 bases had no gene match. The V gene's germline CDR1 is MNHNY and CDR2 SVGAGI (reference sequence). The CDR3 is made up of 16 amino acids. The CDR3 here is CASSYPTGGSGNTIYF. The CDR3 bases are TGTGCCAGCAGTTACCCGACAGGGGGGTCTGGAAACACCATATATTTT.

This chain uses TRBV20-1 with TRBJ2-1, with 11 bases aligning to TRBD2. Germline V gene sequence: CDR1 DFQATT, CDR2 SNEGSKA (reference sequence). Trimming removed 6 bases from V and 8 bases from J; junction bases left unmatched: 15. The CDR3 consists of 16 residues. The CDR3 reads CSASPLLAGGGDEQFF. In DNA, the CDR3 is TGCAGTGCAAGCCCGCTGCTAGCGGGAGGCGGGGATGAGCAGTTCTTC.

J is TRBJ2-2 and V is TRBV28; 8 nucleotides agree with TRBD1. The V gene end was trimmed by 5 bases and the J gene end by 5 bases; junction bases not matched to a gene: 10. This CDR3 is 16 amino acids long. The germline V gene encodes CDR1 MDHEN and CDR2 SYDVKM. CDR3 DNA: TGTGCCAGCAGTAGCGACAGGGGAAGGGGTACCGGGGAGCTGTTTTTT. This encodes CASSSDRGRGTGELFF. The variable domain in full, with the rest retrieved from reference TRBV28 and TRBJ2-2, is DVKVTQSSRYLVKRTGEKVFLECVQDMDHENMFWYRQDPGLGLRLIYFSYDVKMKEKGDIPEGYSVSREKKERFSLILESASTNQTSMYLCASSSDRGRGTGELFFGEGSRLTVL.

This clonotype was detected many times. CDR3 loop: CASSSPGGETEAFF. CDR3 coding DNA: TGTGCCAGCAGTTCCCCGGGGGGGGAGACTGAAGCTTTCTTT. The rearrangement joins TRBV28 to TRBJ1-1; weak D call: TRBD1 (5 bases). In germline, CDR1 is MDHEN, CDR2 SYDVKM. Trimming took 4 bases from V and 5 from J, leaving 14 bases between them. There are 14 residues in the CDR3.

This clonotype was counted only a few times. The gene calls are TRBV5-1 and TRBJ2-5; tentative D call: TRBD1 (5 bases). Trimming cost V 6 bases and J 2 bases, with 11 bases left between them. This CDR3 is built from 13 residues. CDR1 is SGHRS, CDR2 YFSETQ, per germline. The CDR3 sequence is CASNPGRQETQYF. DNA of the CDR3: TGCGCCAGCAACCCAGGGCGGCAAGAGACCCAGTACTTC.

This clonotype was seen many times. The chain uses TRBV27 and TRBJ2-3; perhaps TRBD2 as D (5 bases). V was shortened by 5 bases and J by 2 bases, with 14 bases between the two germline ends. The CDR3 spans 15 residues. The germline V gene has CDR1 MNHEY and CDR2 SMNVEV (reference sequence). The CDR3, as DNA: TGTGCCAGCAGTGGCTGGACTGCTCCCACAGATACGCAGTATTTT. Protein: CASSGWTAPTDTQYF.

As concerns this clonotype: This could be a read error, since a much larger clone is one nucleotide away. The conserved phenylalanine or tryptophan is not found at the CDR3 terminus, so this likely reflects a read error. The rearrangement uses TRBV28 and TRBJ2-5; 11 bases align to TRBD1. Germline loops: CDR1 MDHEN, CDR2 SYDVKM. The V gene end was trimmed by 2 bases and the J gene end by 6 bases; junction bases not matched to a gene: 5. This CDR3 has 15 residues. The CDR3 here is CASSLPGQGGKTQYL. CDR3 nucleotides: TGTGCCAGCAGTTTACCGGGACAGGGGGGGAAGACCCAGTACCTC.

This clonotype was detected a few times. The chain carries TRBV25-1 and TRBJ1-2; D gene ambiguous. The V and J ends lost 8 bases and 0 bases respectively, with 13 bases between them. This CDR3 is 14 amino acids long. The germline V gene encodes CDR1 MGHDK and CDR2 SYGVNS. The CDR3 loop is CASGPGGSNYGYTF. CDR3 DNA sequence: TGTGCCAGCGGCCCAGGAGGATCTAACTATGGCTACACCTTC.

V and J are TRBV7-9 and TRBJ2-3; D is possibly TRBD1 or TRBD2 (6 bases each). In germline, CDR1 is SEHNR, CDR2 FQNEAQ (reference sequence). The length of the CDR3 is 17 residues. Trimming took 5 bases from V and 6 from J, leaving 24 bases between them. In DNA, the CDR3 is TGTGCCAGCAGCGGGGGGCGACTACCGTCTACGTCGGATACGCAGTATTTT. As protein: CASSGGRLPSTSDTQYF.

The chain uses TRBV2 and TRBJ2-1, with TRBD1 as a possible D gene (6 bases). Looked up from germline, CDR1 is SNHLY and CDR2 is FYNNEI. With 2 bases removed from V and 8 bases from J, the gap between germline ends came to 13 bases. The length of the CDR3 is 14 residues. Written as DNA, the CDR3 is TGTGCCAGCAGTGAACAGGGGAGATACTATGAGCAGTTCTTC. As protein: CASSEQGRYYEQFF.

This clonotype was observed a handful of times. The V call is TRBV9, the J call TRBJ2-1; 8 bases line up with TRBD2. The length of the CDR3 is 15 residues. V lost 0 bases, J lost 4 bases, and 3 bases stayed unmatched. Germline CDR1 SGDLS, CDR2 YYNGEE. The CDR3 DNA is TGTGCCAGCAGCGTAGAAAGCGGGAGTTACAATGAGCAGTTCTTC. Its translation is CASSVESGSYNEQFF.

The V gene is TRBV20-1, the J gene TRBJ2-7, with TRBD2 matching over 8 bases. The V and J ends lost 2 bases and 2 bases, in that order; junction bases with no gene match: 5. This CDR3 is built from 14 residues. Germline lookup yields CDR1 DFQATT and CDR2 SNEGSKA (reference sequence). DNA of the CDR3: TGCAGTGCTAGATCACTAGCGGATGCCTACGAGCAGTACTTC. Translated: CSARSLADAYEQYF.

This clonotype was detected only a few times. V is TRBV29-1 and J is TRBJ2-1; D remains ambiguous. CDR3 length equals 15 residues. Trimming stripped 0 bases from V and 4 bases from J, with 13 bases between. CDR1 and CDR2 from the germline V gene are SQVTM and ANQGSEA. This CDR3 is CSVEDPRRMYNEQFF. CDR3 in DNA: TGCAGCGTTGAAGATCCCCGGCGGATGTACAATGAGCAGTTCTTC.

The chain couples TRBV19 to TRBJ1-1, with D perhaps TRBD1 (5 bases). CDR3 size: 13 residues. Trimming took 7 bases from V and 4 from J, leaving 13 bases between them. The germline gives CDR1 LNHDA, CDR2 SQIVND (reference sequence). This chain's CDR3 is CASTRRGLTEAFF. The DNA of the CDR3 is TGTGCCAGTACCCGACGGGGCCTCACTGAAGCTTTCTTT.

The CDR3: CASSFRDRVTAAFF. The DNA of the CDR3 is TGTGCCAGCAGCTTCCGGGACAGGGTAACAGCTGCTTTCTTT. The V call is TRBV7-2, the J call TRBJ1-1; 9 bases line up with TRBD1. Germline CDR1 and CDR2: SGHTA and FQGNSA. The CDR3 runs 14 residues. V lost 3 bases to trimming and J lost 11 bases; unmatched junction nucleotides: 10.

The sample holds a few counts of this clonotype. The chain combines TRBV2 with TRBJ1-2, with D uncertain. The CDR3 length is 14 residues. CDR1 is SNHLY and CDR2 is FYNNEI in the germline V gene. V was trimmed by 0 bases and J by 3 bases, leaving 8 bases between them. The CDR3 region has the DNA TGTGCCAGCAGTGAAGCCCCGACCTACTATGGCTACACCTTC. Translating it yields CASSEAPTYYGYTF.

This clonotype was seen many times. The chain combines TRBV27 with TRBJ2-1; D assignment may be TRBD1 or TRBD2 (5 bases each). CDR3 length: 17 residues. Trimming removed 4 bases at V and 0 bases at J, with 16 bases between. Germline V CDR1 and CDR2: MNHEY, SMNVEV (reference sequence). The CDR3 DNA reads TGTGCCAGCAGTTCCCCCCGGGGCCCAAGCTCCTACAATGAGCAGTTCTTC. Its translation is CASSSPRGPSSYNEQFF.

The chain uses TRBV5-1 and TRBJ2-6, with D uncertain. The V gene lost 1 base and the J gene lost 1 base, with 12 bases spanning the gap. Germline-derived CDR1 and CDR2 are SGHRS and YFSETQ. The length of the CDR3 is 17 residues. CDR3 sequence (DNA): TGCGCCAGCAGCTTGTACGGTGGGGTTTCTGGGGCCAACGTCCTGACTTTC. It specifies CASSLYGGVSGANVLTF.

Many counts were recorded for this clonotype. This chain connects TRBV27 to TRBJ2-7, with D unclear. The germline CDR1 and CDR2 sequences are MNHEY and SMNVEV (reference sequence). The CDR3 is made up of 13 amino acids. The V end was cut by 4 bases, the J end by 3 bases, with 10 bases between. The CDR3 sequence: CASSWVSSYEQYF. As DNA, the CDR3 is TGTGCCAGCAGTTGGGTTAGCAGCTACGAGCAGTACTTC.

This clonotype showed up many times. The chain couples TRBV6-4 to TRBJ1-2, with unresolved D. The CDR3 has 14 residues. The germline V gene encodes CDR1 MRHNA and CDR2 SNTAGT. The V and J ends lost 2 bases and 2 bases respectively, with 9 bases between them. Here the CDR3 reads CASSDQSRNYGYTF. The DNA of the CDR3 is TGTGCCAGCAGTGACCAAAGTAGAAACTATGGCTACACCTTC.

The chain uses TRBV7-4 and TRBJ2-1; tentative D call: TRBD2 (6 bases). The V and J ends lost 5 bases and 6 bases respectively, with 8 bases between them. Looked up from germline, CDR1 is SGHVT and CDR2 is SQSDAQ. The CDR3 length is 12 residues. The CDR3 nucleotides read TGTGCCAGCAGCCGAGCGGGCAATGAGCAGTTCTTC. It yields the protein CASSRAGNEQFF.